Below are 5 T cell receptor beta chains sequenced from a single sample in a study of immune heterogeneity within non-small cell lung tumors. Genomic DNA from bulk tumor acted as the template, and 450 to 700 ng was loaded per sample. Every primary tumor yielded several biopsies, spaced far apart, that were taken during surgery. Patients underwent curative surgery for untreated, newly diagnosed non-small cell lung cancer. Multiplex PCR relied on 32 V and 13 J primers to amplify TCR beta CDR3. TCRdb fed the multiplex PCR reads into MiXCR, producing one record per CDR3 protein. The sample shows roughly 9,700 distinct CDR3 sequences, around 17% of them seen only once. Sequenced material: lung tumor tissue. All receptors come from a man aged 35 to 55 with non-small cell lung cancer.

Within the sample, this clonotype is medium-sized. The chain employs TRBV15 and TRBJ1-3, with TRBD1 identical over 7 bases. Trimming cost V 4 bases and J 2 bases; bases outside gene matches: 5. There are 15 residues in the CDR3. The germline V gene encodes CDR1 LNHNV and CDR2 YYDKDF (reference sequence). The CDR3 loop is CATSNDRVTGNTIYF. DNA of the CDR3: TGTGCCACCAGCAACGACAGGGTAACTGGAAACACCATATATTTT. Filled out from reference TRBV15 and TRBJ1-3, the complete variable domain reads DAMVIQNPRYQVTQFGKPVTLSCSQTLNHNVMYWYQQKSSQAPKLLFHYYDKDFNNEADTPDNFQSRRPNTSFCFLDIRSPGLGDTAMYLCATSNDRVTGNTIYFGEGSWLTVV.

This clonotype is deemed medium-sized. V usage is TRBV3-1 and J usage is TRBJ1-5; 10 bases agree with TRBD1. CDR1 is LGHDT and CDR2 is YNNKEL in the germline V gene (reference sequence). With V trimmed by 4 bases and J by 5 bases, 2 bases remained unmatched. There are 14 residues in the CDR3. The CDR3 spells CASSLGTGDQPQHF. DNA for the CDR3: TGTGCCAGCAGCCTAGGGACAGGGGATCAGCCCCAGCATTTT.

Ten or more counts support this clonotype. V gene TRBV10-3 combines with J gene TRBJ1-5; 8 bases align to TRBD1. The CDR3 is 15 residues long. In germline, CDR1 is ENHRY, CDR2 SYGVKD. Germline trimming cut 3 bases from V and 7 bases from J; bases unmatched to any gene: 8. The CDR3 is CAISDTQGADQPQHF. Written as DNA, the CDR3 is TGTGCCATCAGTGATACGCAGGGGGCTGACCAGCCCCAGCATTTT.

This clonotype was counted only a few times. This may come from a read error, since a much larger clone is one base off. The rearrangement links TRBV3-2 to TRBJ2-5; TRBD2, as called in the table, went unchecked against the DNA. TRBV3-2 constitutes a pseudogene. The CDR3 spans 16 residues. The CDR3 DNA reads TGTGACAGCAGCCACGGGACTAGCGGGAGTCTGGAGACCCAGTACTTC. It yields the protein CDSSHGTSGSLETQYF.

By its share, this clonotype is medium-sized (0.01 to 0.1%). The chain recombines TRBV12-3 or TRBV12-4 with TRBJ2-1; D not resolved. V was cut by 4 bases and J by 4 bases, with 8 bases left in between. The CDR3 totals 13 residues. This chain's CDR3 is CASSWETYNEQFF. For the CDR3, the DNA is TGTGCCAGCAGTTGGGAAACTTACAATGAGCAGTTCTTC.